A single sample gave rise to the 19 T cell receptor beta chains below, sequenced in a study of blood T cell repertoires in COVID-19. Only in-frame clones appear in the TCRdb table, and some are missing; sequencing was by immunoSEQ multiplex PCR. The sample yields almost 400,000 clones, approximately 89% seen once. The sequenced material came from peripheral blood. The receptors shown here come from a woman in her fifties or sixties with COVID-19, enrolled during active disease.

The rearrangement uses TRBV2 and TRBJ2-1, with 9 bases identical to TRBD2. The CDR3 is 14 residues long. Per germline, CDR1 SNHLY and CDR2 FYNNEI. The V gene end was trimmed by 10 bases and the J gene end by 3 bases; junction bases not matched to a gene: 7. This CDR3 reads CAITAGGFYNEQFF. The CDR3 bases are TGTGCCATAACAGCGGGGGGCTTCTACAATGAGCAGTTCTTC.

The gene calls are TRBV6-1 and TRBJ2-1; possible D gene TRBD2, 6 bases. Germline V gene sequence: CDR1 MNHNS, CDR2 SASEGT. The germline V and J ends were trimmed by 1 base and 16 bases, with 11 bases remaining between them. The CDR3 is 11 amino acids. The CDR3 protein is CASSEERAAFF. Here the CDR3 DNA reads TGTGCCAGCAGTGAAGAGCGGGCAGCATTCTTC.

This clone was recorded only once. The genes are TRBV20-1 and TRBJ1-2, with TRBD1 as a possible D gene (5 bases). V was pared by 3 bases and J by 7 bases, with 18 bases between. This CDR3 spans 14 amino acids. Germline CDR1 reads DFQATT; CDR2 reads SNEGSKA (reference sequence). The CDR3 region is CSASPLTVPRGYTF. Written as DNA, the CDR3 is TGCAGTGCTAGTCCCTTGACAGTTCCCCGTGGCTACACCTTC.

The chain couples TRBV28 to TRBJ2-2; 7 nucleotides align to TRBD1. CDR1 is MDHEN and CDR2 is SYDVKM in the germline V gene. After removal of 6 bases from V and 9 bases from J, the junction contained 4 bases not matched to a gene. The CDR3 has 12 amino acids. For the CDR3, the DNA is TGTGCCAGCAGCCGGGACAGCCGGGAGCTGTTTTTT. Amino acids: CASSRDSRELFF.

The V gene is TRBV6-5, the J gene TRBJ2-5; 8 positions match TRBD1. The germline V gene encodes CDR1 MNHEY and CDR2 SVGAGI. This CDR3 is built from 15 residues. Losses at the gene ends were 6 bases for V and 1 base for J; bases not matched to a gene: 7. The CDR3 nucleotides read TGTGCCAGCAGGACGGACAGGGCTCTCCAAGAGACCCAGTACTTC. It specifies CASRTDRALQETQYF.

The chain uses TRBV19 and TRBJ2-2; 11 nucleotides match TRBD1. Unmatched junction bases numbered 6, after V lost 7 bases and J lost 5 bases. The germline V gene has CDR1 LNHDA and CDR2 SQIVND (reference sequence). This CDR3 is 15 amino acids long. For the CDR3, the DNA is TGTGCCAGTAAGGACAGGGGGCGTTGGACCGGGGAGCTGTTTTTT. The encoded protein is CASKDRGRWTGELFF.

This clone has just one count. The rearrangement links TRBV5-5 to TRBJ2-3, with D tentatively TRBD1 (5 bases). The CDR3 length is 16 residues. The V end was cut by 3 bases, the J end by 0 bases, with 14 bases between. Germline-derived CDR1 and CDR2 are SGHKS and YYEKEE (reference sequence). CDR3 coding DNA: TGTGCCAGCAGCTCTTACAGGCTGTCTAGCACAGATACGCAGTATTTT. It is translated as CASSSYRLSSTDTQYF.

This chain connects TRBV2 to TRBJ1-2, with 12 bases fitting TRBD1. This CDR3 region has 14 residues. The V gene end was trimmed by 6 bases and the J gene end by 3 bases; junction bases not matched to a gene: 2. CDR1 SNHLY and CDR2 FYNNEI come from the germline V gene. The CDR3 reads CASRGTGGYYGYTF. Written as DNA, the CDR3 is TGTGCCAGCAGGGGGACAGGGGGCTACTATGGCTACACCTTC.

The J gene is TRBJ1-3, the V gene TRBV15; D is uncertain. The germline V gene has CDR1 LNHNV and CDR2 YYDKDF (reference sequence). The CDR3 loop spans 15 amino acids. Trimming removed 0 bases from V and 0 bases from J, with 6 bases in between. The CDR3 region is CATSRDQASGNTIYF. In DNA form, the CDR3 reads TGTGCCACCAGCAGAGATCAAGCCTCTGGAAACACCATATATTTT.

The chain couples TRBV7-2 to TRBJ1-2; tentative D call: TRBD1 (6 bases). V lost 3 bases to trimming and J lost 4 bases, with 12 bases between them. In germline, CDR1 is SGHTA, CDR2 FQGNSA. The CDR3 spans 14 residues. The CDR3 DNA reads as TGTGCCAGCAGCTTGCTAGACAGGATCTATGGCTACACCTTC. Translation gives CASSLLDRIYGYTF.

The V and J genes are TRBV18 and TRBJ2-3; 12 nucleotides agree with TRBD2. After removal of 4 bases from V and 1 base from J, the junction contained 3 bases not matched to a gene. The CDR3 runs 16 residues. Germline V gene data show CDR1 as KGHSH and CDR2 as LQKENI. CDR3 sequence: CASSLLAGGRTDTQYF. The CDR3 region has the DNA TGTGCCAGCTCACTACTAGCGGGGGGCCGCACAGATACGCAGTATTTT.

The CDR3: CASSLLGQGFSQPQHF. The DNA for the CDR3 is TGTGCCAGCAGTTTACTGGGACAGGGGTTTTCCCAGCCCCAGCATTTT. The rearrangement joins TRBV28 to TRBJ1-5; 10 positions agree with TRBD1. The CDR3 is 16 residues long. The J segment lost 7 bases and the V segment lost 2 bases, leaving 8 bases of the junction unmatched. The V gene's germline CDR1 is MDHEN and CDR2 SYDVKM.

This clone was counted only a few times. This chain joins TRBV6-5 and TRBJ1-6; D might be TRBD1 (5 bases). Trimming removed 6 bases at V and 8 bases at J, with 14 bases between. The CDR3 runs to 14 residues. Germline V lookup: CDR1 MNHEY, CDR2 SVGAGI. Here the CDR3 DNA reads TGTGCCAGCAGAACCACAGGTCCGGATTCACCCCTCCACTTT. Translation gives CASRTTGPDSPLHF.

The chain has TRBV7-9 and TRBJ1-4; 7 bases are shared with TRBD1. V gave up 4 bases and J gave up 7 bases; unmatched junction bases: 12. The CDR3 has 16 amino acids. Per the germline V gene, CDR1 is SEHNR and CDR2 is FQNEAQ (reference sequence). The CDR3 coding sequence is TGTGCCAGCAGCTCACAAGGCACAGGGGTAGGTGAAAAACTGTTTTTT. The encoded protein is CASSSQGTGVGEKLFF. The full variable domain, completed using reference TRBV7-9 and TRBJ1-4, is DTGVSQNPRHKITKRGQNVTFRCDPISEHNRLYWYRQTLGQGPEFLTYFQNEAQLEKSRLLSDRFSAERPKGSFSTLEIQRTEQGDSAMYLCASSSQGTGVGEKLFFGSGTQLSVL.

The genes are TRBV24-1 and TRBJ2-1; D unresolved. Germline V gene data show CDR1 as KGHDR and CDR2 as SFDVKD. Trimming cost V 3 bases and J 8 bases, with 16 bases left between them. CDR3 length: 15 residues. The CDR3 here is CATSDPRSSSHEQFF. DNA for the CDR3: TGTGCCACCAGTGATCCGCGTAGCTCTAGTCATGAGCAGTTCTTC.

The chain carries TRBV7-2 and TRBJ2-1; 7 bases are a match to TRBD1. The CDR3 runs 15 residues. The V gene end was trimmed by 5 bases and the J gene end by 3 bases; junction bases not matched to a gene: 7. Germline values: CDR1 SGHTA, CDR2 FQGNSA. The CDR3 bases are TGTGCCAGCAGCCCGCCGACAGGGTACTACAATGAGCAGTTCTTC. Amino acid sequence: CASSPPTGYYNEQFF.

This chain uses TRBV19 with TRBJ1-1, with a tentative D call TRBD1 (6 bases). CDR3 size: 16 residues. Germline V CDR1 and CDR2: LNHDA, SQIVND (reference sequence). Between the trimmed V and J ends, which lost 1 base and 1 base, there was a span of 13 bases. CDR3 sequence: CASSIALGRGNTEAFF. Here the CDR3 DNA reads TGTGCCAGTAGTATAGCCCTCGGCAGGGGGAACACTGAAGCTTTCTTT.

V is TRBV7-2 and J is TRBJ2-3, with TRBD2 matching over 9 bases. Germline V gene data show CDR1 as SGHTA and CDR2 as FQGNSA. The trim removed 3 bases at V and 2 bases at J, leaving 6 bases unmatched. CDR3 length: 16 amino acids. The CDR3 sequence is CASSFAGGSNTDTQYF. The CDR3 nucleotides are TGTGCCAGCAGCTTCGCGGGGGGGTCTAACACAGATACGCAGTATTTT.

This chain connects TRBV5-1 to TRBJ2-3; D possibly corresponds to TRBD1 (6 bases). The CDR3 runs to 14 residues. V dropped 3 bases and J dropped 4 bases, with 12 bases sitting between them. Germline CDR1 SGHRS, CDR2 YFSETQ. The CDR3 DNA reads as TGCGCCAGCAGCTCACAGGGAGAAGCAGATACGCAGTATTTT. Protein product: CASSSQGEADTQYF. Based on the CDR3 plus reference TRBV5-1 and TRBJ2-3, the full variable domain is KAGVTQTPRYLIKTRGQQVTLSCSPISGHRSVSWYQQTPGQGLQFLFEYFSETQRNKGNFPGRFSGRQFSNSRSEMNVSTLELGDSALYLCASSSQGEADTQYFGPGTRLTVL.